This T cell receptor beta chain was sequenced during a study of cytomegalovirus exposure and HLA in healthy donors. Study results and limitations: The classifier was said to identify cytomegalovirus status with high specificity and sensitivity.

PCR involved 60 Vbeta and 13 Jbeta primers. Sequencing used immunoSEQ multiplex PCR; TCRdb keeps in-frame clones, though not all of them. The top ten hold roughly 2.7% of the sample, which has approximately 120,000 clones, 15% to 20% seen once. Comment on this clone: Its specificity is not known.

CDR3 length: 14 amino acids. V lost 9 bases and J 4 bases, leaving 17 bases between the germline ends. CDR1 and CDR2 from the germline V gene are MNHEY and SMNVEV (reference sequence). The V and J genes are TRBV27 and TRBJ2-3; D is unresolved. The origin of this receptor is a female donor in good health and CMV-seropositive. Source material: PBMCs. The CDR3 DNA sequence: TGTGCCAGTACGACATCTACAAGGCCAGATACGCAGTATTTT. It codes for CASTTSTRPDTQYF.